This T cell receptor beta chain was found in a study of Graves' ophthalmopathy and Graves' hyperthyroidism. The germline V gene encodes CDR1 DFQATT and CDR2 SNEGSKA (reference sequence). The CDR3 extends over 12 amino acids. V lost 6 bases and J lost 0, with 8 bases in between. Only a few counts were recorded for this clonotype. Scientists amplified the TCR beta CDR3 regions from RNA transcripts. The authors performed first-round RT-PCR with HTBI primers and then a second-round multiplex PCR. MiXCR, run by TCRdb on the multiplex PCR reads, gives a single entry per CDR3 protein. The data show 200,000 to 300,000 distinct CDR3 sequences, 45% to 55% seen once.

The V and J genes are TRBV20-1 and TRBJ2-5; tentatively, D is TRBD2 (5 bases). The origin of this receptor is an adult man with Graves' ophthalmopathy. Sequencing was done on a sample of peripheral blood. CDR3: CSAEDYQETQYF. The CDR3 coding sequence is TGCAGTGCGGAGGACTACCAAGAGACCCAGTACTTC.